The 15 T cell receptor beta chains given below trace back to one sample, sequenced in a study of T-cell reconstitution after alpha-beta-depleted transplantation in children. Preparation of the TCRbeta library was carried out with unique molecular identifiers. TCRdb used MiXCR to reprocess the PCR reads, holding one entry per CDR3 protein. The table shows 220,000 or so distinct CDR3 sequences, with roughly 8.2% occurring only once. The sample in question was PBMCs, mostly from graft donor cells, obtained 180 days after TCRalphabeta/CD19-depleted stem cell transplant. The receptors originated from a male patient between 10 and 17 years old who had a stem cell transplant for acute lymphoblastic leukemia, so the T cells may come from the graft donor.

This clonotype showed up many times. The gene calls are TRBV7-2 and TRBJ1-1; D is ambiguous. Trimming removed 5 bases from V and 0 bases from J, with 7 bases in between. The CDR3 loop spans 13 amino acids. CDR1 and CDR2 (germline): SGHTA, FQGNSA. The CDR3 reads CASSLGMNTEAFF. CDR3 DNA: TGTGCCAGCAGCCTAGGGATGAACACTGAAGCTTTCTTT.

In this sample, this clonotype turned up many times. This chain joins TRBV7-8 and TRBJ2-3; no firm D call. Germline assignment: CDR1 SGHVS and CDR2 FQNEAQ. The V end was cut by 5 bases, the J end by 2 bases, with 5 bases between. The CDR3 has 12 residues. CDR3 in amino acids: CASSQFTDTQYF. CDR3 sequence (DNA): TGTGCCAGCAGCCAATTCACAGATACGCAGTATTTT.

This clonotype was counted a few times. The chain uses TRBV20-1 and TRBJ2-5; D is ambiguous. The V gene's germline CDR1 is DFQATT and CDR2 SNEGSKA (reference sequence). Trimming took 3 bases from V and 7 from J, leaving 15 bases between them. This CDR3 comprises 13 residues. CDR3 bases: TGCAGTGCTAGTCATGAACTCTACGGGACCCAGTACTTC. This sequence encodes CSASHELYGTQYF.

This clonotype was observed at least ten times. The gene calls are TRBV11-2 and TRBJ2-3; a possible D gene is TRBD1 (6 bases). The germline V gene encodes CDR1 SGHAT and CDR2 FQNNGV. This CDR3 has 14 amino acids. With 3 bases removed from V and 2 bases from J, the gap between germline ends came to 9 bases. CDR3 coding DNA: TGTGCCAGCAGCTTCCCAGGGGCCACAGATACGCAGTATTTT. As protein: CASSFPGATDTQYF.

This clonotype occurred many times. J is TRBJ1-1 and V is TRBV4-3; D call uncertain. The V end was cut by 0 bases, the J end by 3 bases, with 11 bases between. Per germline, CDR1 LGHNA and CDR2 YSLEER. There are 15 residues in the CDR3. In DNA form, the CDR3 reads TGCGCCAGCAGCCAAGATAGGGCAGATTACACTGAAGCTTTCTTT. Translated, it gives CASSQDRADYTEAFF.

In its sample, this clonotype was seen many times. The chain uses TRBV10-3 and TRBJ2-3; 12 bases match TRBD2. The germline V gene has CDR1 ENHRY and CDR2 SYGVKD. The CDR3 length is 15 residues. Losses at the gene ends were 3 bases for V and 6 bases for J; bases not matched to a gene: 4. The chain's CDR3 is CAISDRTSGTDTQYF. The CDR3 nucleotides are TGTGCCATCAGTGACCGGACTAGCGGGACCGATACGCAGTATTTT.

This clonotype was seen many times. The genes are TRBV29-1 and TRBJ2-5; D gene ambiguous. Germline CDR1 reads SQVTM; CDR2 reads ANQGSEA. Trimming took off 1 base at V and 6 bases at J, with 12 bases between the two ends. The CDR3 has 13 residues. The CDR3 spells CSVEGTSTKTQYF. CDR3 nucleotides: TGCAGCGTTGAAGGCACCTCAACGAAGACCCAGTACTTC.

The rearrangement joins TRBV6-5 to TRBJ2-7, with D perhaps TRBD2 (6 bases). Trimming shortened V by 2 bases and J by 2 bases, and 10 bases separated the two germline ends. Germline V CDR1 and CDR2: MNHEY, SVGAGI. The CDR3 extends over 14 amino acids. The DNA for the CDR3 is TGTGCCAGCAGTTACCGCCCGGGAGCCTACGAGCAGTACGTC. Translating it yields CASSYRPGAYEQYV.

This clonotype has ten or more counts. This chain uses TRBV7-2 with TRBJ2-2; 12 nucleotides line up with TRBD2. Per the germline V gene, CDR1 is SGHTA and CDR2 is FQGNSA. The junction had 2 bases not matched to a gene; V was cut back by 3 bases and J by 6 bases. CDR3 length equals 15 residues. This chain's CDR3 is CASSLRLAGAGELFF. CDR3 sequence (DNA): TGTGCCAGCAGCTTGAGACTAGCGGGGGCCGGGGAGCTGTTTTTT.

This clonotype was observed at least ten times. The rearrangement links TRBV7-2 to TRBJ2-1, with a tentative D call TRBD1 (6 bases). The germline V gene has CDR1 SGHTA and CDR2 FQGNSA. This CDR3 comprises 13 residues. V was shortened by 1 base and J by 9 bases, with 10 bases between the two germline ends. CDR3 residues: CASSLVTGGEQFF. The CDR3 coding sequence is TGTGCCAGCAGCTTAGTGACAGGTGGTGAGCAGTTCTTC.

This clonotype has ten or more counts. V and J are TRBV4-3 and TRBJ2-1, with D possibly called TRBD1 or TRBD2 (6 bases each). Germline V CDR1 and CDR2: LGHNA, YSLEER. The CDR3 consists of 17 residues. Trimming took 1 base from V and 6 from J, leaving 19 bases between them. This CDR3 reads CASSQGGRGLTVNEQFF. CDR3 in DNA: TGCGCCAGCAGCCAAGGGGGGCGAGGACTAACTGTCAATGAGCAGTTCTTC.

The chain combines TRBV12-3 or TRBV12-4 with TRBJ2-3; 13 bases match TRBD2. J was trimmed by 6 bases and V by 5 bases; bases with no gene match: 2. The CDR3 runs 14 residues. The CDR3 is CASSTSGGADTQYF. CDR3 DNA: TGTGCCAGCAGTACTAGCGGGGGGGCCGATACGCAGTATTTT.

This clonotype was observed at least ten times. This chain uses TRBV24-1 with TRBJ1-5; D not certain. This CDR3 is built from 16 residues. Trimming removed 1 base at V and 0 bases at J, with 9 bases between. Germline V gene data show CDR1 as KGHDR and CDR2 as SFDVKD. CDR3 DNA sequence: TGTGCCACCAGTGATTTAGGGAAGTATAGCAATCAGCCCCAGCATTTT. This codes for CATSDLGKYSNQPQHF.

This clonotype has at least ten counts. CDR3 coding DNA: TGCAGCGCAATAGCGGGGTATTACTACAATGAGCAGTTCTTC. This codes for CSAIAGYYYNEQFF. This chain uses TRBV29-1 with TRBJ2-1, with 8 bases lining up with TRBD2. Germline loops: CDR1 SQVTM, CDR2 ANQGSEA. J was trimmed by 3 bases and V by 7 bases; bases with no gene match: 8. This CDR3 comprises 14 residues.

This clonotype has more than one count but fewer than ten. V and J are TRBV20-1 and TRBJ2-1; 11 positions agree with TRBD2. CDR3 length: 16 amino acids. The V gene's germline CDR1 is DFQATT and CDR2 SNEGSKA (reference sequence). With V trimmed by 0 bases and J by 7 bases, 8 bases remained unmatched. Here the CDR3 reads CSARDRPSGRRNEQFF. CDR3 DNA: TGCAGTGCTAGAGATCGGCCTAGCGGGAGGAGAAATGAGCAGTTCTTC.